This entry is about one T cell receptor (beta chain). Its antigen remains unidentified. The sample comes from a study of cytomegalovirus exposure and HLA in healthy donors. Primers included in the PCR were 60 Vbeta and 13 Jbeta primers. Profiled with immunoSEQ multiplex PCR; TCRdb holds only in-frame clones, not every one. The sample includes approximately 150,000 clones, roughly 80% seen only once; the top ten take 3.4%. Germline V gives CDR1 SGDLS, CDR2 YYNGEE. Trimming removed 2 bases at V and 0 bases at J, with 17 bases between. This CDR3 has 17 amino acids. Overall study results and limits: Upon later analysis, TCR association rates were observed to vary by HLA locus, being highest for DRB1 and lowest for HLA-C.

The sample was PBMCs. The chain recombines TRBV9 with TRBJ1-1, with D perhaps matching TRBD1 (6 bases). This clonotype was sampled from a male donor in good health and CMV-seronegative. The CDR3 loop is CASSVNGQGSMNTEAFF. In DNA form, the CDR3 reads TGTGCCAGCAGCGTTAATGGGCAGGGGAGTATGAACACTGAAGCTTTCTTT.